The 20 T cell receptor beta chains in this list originate from one sample, sequenced in a study of T-cell reconstitution after alpha-beta-depleted transplantation in children. The TCRbeta library incorporated unique molecular identifiers. TCRdb reprocessed the PCR reads via MiXCR and lists one record per CDR3 protein. This sample yields 300,000 to 350,000 distinct CDR3 sequences, of which approximately 23% are seen a single time; 10% to 11% belongs to the top ten. Specimen: PBMCs, mostly from graft donor cells, collected 180 days after TCRalphabeta/CD19-depleted stem cell transplant. These receptors were obtained from a male patient aged 10-17 years who had a stem cell transplant for acute lymphoblastic leukemia, so the T cells may come from the graft donor.

This chain joins TRBV27 and TRBJ2-7; 11 bases fit TRBD2. CDR1 is MNHEY and CDR2 is SMNVEV in the germline V gene (reference sequence). This CDR3 contains 16 residues. The ends lost 4 bases at V and 1 base at J; junction bases unmatched: 6. The chain's CDR3 is CASSWGLADLSYEQYF. CDR3 nucleotides: TGTGCCAGCAGTTGGGGACTAGCGGACCTTTCCTACGAGCAGTACTTC.

This clonotype appeared a few times. The V and J genes are TRBV2 and TRBJ2-5; 7 bases are a match to TRBD2. The length of the CDR3 is 14 residues. The germline gives CDR1 SNHLY, CDR2 FYNNEI. V lost 6 bases and J lost 1; bases outside the gene matches: 5. CDR3: CASRQTSLQETQYF. The CDR3 DNA follows: TGTGCCAGCAGACAGACTAGCCTCCAAGAGACCCAGTACTTC.

This clonotype was detected a few times. The rearrangement uses TRBV5-1 and TRBJ2-1, with TRBD2 as a possible D gene (6 bases). The CDR3 loop spans 19 amino acids. V was trimmed by 3 bases and J by 0 bases, leaving 22 bases between them. Germline CDR1 reads SGHRS; CDR2 reads YFSETQ. The DNA for the CDR3 is TGCGCCAGCAGCTCTGAGGGATTAGCGGTCGGACGCTCCTACAATGAGCAGTTCTTC. Residues: CASSSEGLAVGRSYNEQFF. Looking up the rest from reference TRBV5-1 and TRBJ2-1 gives the full variable domain: KAGVTQTPRYLIKTRGQQVTLSCSPISGHRSVSWYQQTPGQGLQFLFEYFSETQRNKGNFPGRFSGRQFSNSRSEMNVSTLELGDSALYLCASSSEGLAVGRSYNEQFFGPGTRLTVL.

The gene calls are TRBV10-3 and TRBJ2-1; tentatively, D is TRBD2 (6 bases). The germline V and J ends were trimmed by 7 bases and 9 bases, with 16 bases remaining between them. CDR1 is ENHRY and CDR2 is SYGVKD in the germline V gene. The CDR3 spans 13 residues. The CDR3 here is CAINKRLDAEQFF. In nucleotides, the CDR3 is TGTGCCATCAATAAAAGACTAGACGCTGAGCAGTTCTTC.

This clonotype has only a few counts. J is TRBJ2-3 and V is TRBV7-2; D not certain. The CDR3 length is 14 residues. The germline V gene encodes CDR1 SGHTA and CDR2 FQGNSA. Trimming stripped 1 base from V and 6 bases from J, with 11 bases between. The CDR3 here is CASSLEGASDTQYF. CDR3 nucleotides: TGTGCCAGCAGCTTAGAAGGAGCTTCCGATACGCAGTATTTT.

The sample holds a few counts of this clonotype. J is TRBJ2-1 and V is TRBV20-1, with 12 positions matching TRBD2. Losses at the gene ends were 0 bases for V and 8 bases for J; bases not matched to a gene: 2. CDR3 length: 14 amino acids. The germline V gene encodes CDR1 DFQATT and CDR2 SNEGSKA (reference sequence). CDR3 nucleotides: TGCAGTGCTAGAGAGACTAGCGGGAGTGATGAGCAGTTCTTC. This codes for CSARETSGSDEQFF.

This chain connects TRBV7-9 to TRBJ1-1; TRBD1 matches 8 bases. V gave up 5 bases and J gave up 5 bases; unmatched junction bases: 7. The CDR3 is 14 residues long. Germline V CDR1 and CDR2: SEHNR, FQNEAQ (reference sequence). The CDR3: CASSVGQGGTEAFF. The CDR3, as DNA: TGTGCCAGCAGCGTAGGACAGGGAGGAACTGAAGCTTTCTTT. The whole variable domain, remainder taken from reference TRBV7-9 and TRBJ1-1, is DTGVSQNPRHKITKRGQNVTFRCDPISEHNRLYWYRQTLGQGPEFLTYFQNEAQLEKSRLLSDRFSAERPKGSFSTLEIQRTEQGDSAMYLCASSVGQGGTEAFFGQGTRLTVV.

V gene TRBV5-1 combines with J gene TRBJ2-4; D is perhaps TRBD1 or TRBD2 (5 bases each). The CDR3 has 18 amino acids. In germline, CDR1 is SGHRS, CDR2 YFSETQ. Trimming took off 0 bases at V and 0 bases at J, with 16 bases between the two ends. CDR3 sequence: CASSLAYRDRLAKNIQYF. The CDR3, as DNA: TGCGCCAGCAGCTTGGCGTACCGGGACCGATTAGCCAAAAACATTCAGTACTTC.

This chain uses TRBV7-8 with TRBJ2-5; 9 nucleotides agree with TRBD2. V gave up 5 bases and J gave up 2 bases; unmatched junction bases: 12. CDR3 length: 17 amino acids. Germline assignment: CDR1 SGHVS and CDR2 FQNEAQ. CDR3 DNA sequence: TGTGCCAGCAGCCCAGATGGGGTTCTAGCGGGACAAGAGACCCAGTACTTC. Protein product: CASSPDGVLAGQETQYF.

Details on this clonotype: A read error may produce the germline difference seen at one junction end. The CDR3 sequence is CASSVDLRDQPRHF. The CDR3 bases are TGTGCCAGCAGCGTGGACCTTAGGGATCAGCCCCGGCATTTT. This chain links TRBV9 with TRBJ1-5; D gene unclear. Looked up from germline, CDR1 is SGDLS and CDR2 is YYNGEE. The CDR3 contains 14 residues.

The table lists this clonotype with a few counts. The rearrangement links TRBV29-1 to TRBJ1-4; D gene uncertain. Germline-derived CDR1 and CDR2 are SQVTM and ANQGSEA. This CDR3 is built from 13 residues. Trimming took 6 bases from V and 5 from J, leaving 13 bases between them. Written as DNA, the CDR3 is TGCAGCGTGTGGGCCGGGCCGAATGAAAAACTGTTTTTT. Translating it yields CSVWAGPNEKLFF.

The rearrangement links TRBV12-3 or TRBV12-4 to TRBJ2-7; no clear D gene. The CDR3 loop spans 13 amino acids. Between the trimmed V and J ends, which lost 6 bases and 1 base, there was a span of 10 bases. The CDR3 coding sequence is TGTGCCAGCAGACTCGGGTTGTCCTACGAGCAGTACTTC. It encodes CASRLGLSYEQYF.

The rearrangement uses TRBV4-1 and TRBJ1-2; D remains ambiguous. CDR1 and CDR2 (germline): MGHRA, YSYEKL. V was clipped by 4 bases and J by 4 bases, with 16 bases between them. CDR3 length: 15 amino acids. CDR3 in DNA: TGCGCCAGCAGCCGGACGGCGGATTTGAGCTATGGCTACACCTTC. Translating it yields CASSRTADLSYGYTF.

This clonotype has only a few counts. V gene TRBV6-1 combines with J gene TRBJ2-1, with 8 bases matching TRBD1. The J segment lost 4 bases and the V segment lost 7 bases, leaving 12 bases of the junction unmatched. This CDR3 region has 16 residues. CDR1 and CDR2 (germline): MNHNS, SASEGT. The CDR3 loop is CASTPPSGTGYNEQFF. In nucleotides, the CDR3 is TGTGCCAGCACCCCACCTTCCGGGACAGGATACAATGAGCAGTTCTTC.

The rearrangement uses TRBV6-5 and TRBJ1-5, with D perhaps TRBD1 (6 bases). There are 16 residues in the CDR3. In germline, CDR1 is MNHEY, CDR2 SVGAGI. V was pared by 2 bases and J by 5 bases, with 16 bases between. This CDR3 is CASSYVGRGVDQPQHF. The CDR3 DNA sequence: TGTGCCAGCAGTTACGTAGGCAGGGGAGTCGATCAGCCCCAGCATTTT.

The V and J genes are TRBV5-5 and TRBJ2-2, with D tentatively TRBD2 (5 bases). The germline V gene encodes CDR1 SGHKS and CDR2 YYEKEE (reference sequence). CDR3 length: 14 amino acids. V was clipped by 3 bases and J by 0 bases, with 6 bases between them. The CDR3 loop reads CASSWRSNTGELFF. For the CDR3, the DNA is TGTGCCAGCAGCTGGAGGTCGAACACCGGGGAGCTGTTTTTT.

This clonotype was picked up a small number of times. The rearrangement uses TRBV10-3 and TRBJ2-4; 9 nucleotides line up with TRBD2. Germline CDR1 and CDR2: ENHRY and SYGVKD. CDR3 length equals 16 residues. V was clipped by 2 bases and J by 0 bases; unmatched bases: 2. CDR3: CAISEASGVAKNIQYF. CDR3 DNA sequence: TGTGCCATCAGTGAGGCTAGCGGGGTAGCCAAAAACATTCAGTACTTC.

Points on this clonotype: A junction boundary mismatches the germline segment, possibly from a read error. The V gene is TRBV5-4, the J gene TRBJ2-7; 15 nucleotides line up with TRBD2. CDR1 SGHNT and CDR2 YYREEE come from the germline V gene (reference sequence). This CDR3 has 16 amino acids. CDR3 DNA sequence: TGTGCCAGCAGCTCGAAGGACGGCAGGACTAGCGGGAGGGGAGACTTC. Translating gives CASSSKDGRTSGRGDF.

In this sample, this clonotype turned up many times. V is TRBV12-3 or TRBV12-4 and J is TRBJ1-3, with D unresolved. CDR3 size: 14 residues. With 2 bases removed from V and 3 bases from J, the gap between germline ends came to 8 bases. The CDR3 spells CASSLTPGGNTIYF. The CDR3 nucleotides are TGTGCCAGCAGTTTAACCCCAGGTGGAAACACCATATATTTT.

This clonotype was recorded a few times. V usage is TRBV27 and J usage is TRBJ2-1; 7 bases agree with TRBD2. Germline V gene data show CDR1 as MNHEY and CDR2 as SMNVEV (reference sequence). V was pared by 3 bases and J by 6 bases, with 8 bases of the junction left unmatched. CDR3 length: 15 residues. The CDR3 sequence: CASSFGGSLVNEQFF. DNA for the CDR3: TGTGCCAGCAGTTTCGGCGGGAGCTTGGTCAATGAGCAGTTCTTC.